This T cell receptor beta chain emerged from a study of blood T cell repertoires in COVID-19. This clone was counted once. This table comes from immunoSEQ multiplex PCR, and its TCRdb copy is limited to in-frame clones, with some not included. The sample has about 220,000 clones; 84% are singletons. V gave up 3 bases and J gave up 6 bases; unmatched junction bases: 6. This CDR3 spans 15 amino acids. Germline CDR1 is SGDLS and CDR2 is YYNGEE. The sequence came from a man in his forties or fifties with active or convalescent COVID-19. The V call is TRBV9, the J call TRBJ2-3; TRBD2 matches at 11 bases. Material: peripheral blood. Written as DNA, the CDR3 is TGTGCCAGCAGCGCCATTACTAGCGGGAGTGATACGCAGTATTTT. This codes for CASSAITSGSDTQYF.